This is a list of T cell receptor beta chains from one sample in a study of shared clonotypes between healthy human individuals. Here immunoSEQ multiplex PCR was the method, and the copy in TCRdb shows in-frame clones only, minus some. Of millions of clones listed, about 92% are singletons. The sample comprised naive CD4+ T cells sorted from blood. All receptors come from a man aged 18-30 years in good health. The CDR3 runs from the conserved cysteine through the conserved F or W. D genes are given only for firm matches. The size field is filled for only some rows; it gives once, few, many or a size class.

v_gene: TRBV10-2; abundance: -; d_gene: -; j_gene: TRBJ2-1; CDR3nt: TGCGCCAGCAGTGAGTGGGGAGGGGGTGAGCAGTTCTTC; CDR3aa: CASSEWGGGEQFF
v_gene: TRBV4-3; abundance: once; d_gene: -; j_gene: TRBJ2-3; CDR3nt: TGCGCCAGCAAAGGGGCGGGCACAGATACGCAGTATTTT; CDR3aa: CASKGAGTDTQYF
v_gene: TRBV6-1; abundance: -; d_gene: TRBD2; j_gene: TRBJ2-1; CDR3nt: TGTGCCAGCAGTGAAGGGACTAGCGGGATAAATGAGCAGTTCTTC; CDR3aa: CASSEGTSGINEQFF
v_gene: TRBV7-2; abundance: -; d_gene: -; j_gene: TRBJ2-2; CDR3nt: TGTGCCAGCAGCCGACGGGACACCGGGGAGCTGTTTTTT; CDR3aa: CASSRRDTGELFF
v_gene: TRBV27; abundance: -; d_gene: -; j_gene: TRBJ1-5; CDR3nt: TGTGCCATTCAAGCGGGGCTCAATAGCAATCAGCCCCAGCATTTT; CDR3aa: CAIQAGLNSNQPQHF
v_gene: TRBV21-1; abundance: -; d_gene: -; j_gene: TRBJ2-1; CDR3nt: TGTGCCAGCAGCAAAATGGCGGGAGGGCCGGTGAATGAGCAGTTCTTC; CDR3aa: CASSKMAGGPVNEQFF
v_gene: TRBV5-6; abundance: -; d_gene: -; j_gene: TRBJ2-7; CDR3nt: TGTGCCAGCAGCTCGGACTATTACGAGCAGTACTTC; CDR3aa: CASSSDYYEQYF
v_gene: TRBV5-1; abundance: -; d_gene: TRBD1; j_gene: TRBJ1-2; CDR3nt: TGCGCCAGCAGCGCCGGCGACAGGGGGCATGGCTACACCTTC; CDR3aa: CASSAGDRGHGYTF
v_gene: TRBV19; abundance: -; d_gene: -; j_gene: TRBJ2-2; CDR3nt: TGTGCCAGTAGTCGAATGAGCACCGGGGAGCTGTTTTTT; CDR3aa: CASSRMSTGELFF
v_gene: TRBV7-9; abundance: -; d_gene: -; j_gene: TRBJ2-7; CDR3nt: TGTGCCAGCAGCTTATCGGGGGTAGGGATCGAGCAGTACTTC; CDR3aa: CASSLSGVGIEQYF
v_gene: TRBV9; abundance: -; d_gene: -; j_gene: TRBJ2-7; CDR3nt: TGTGCCAGCAGCGTAGAAGGGGGTCACTACGAGCAGTACTTC; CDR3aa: CASSVEGGHYEQYF
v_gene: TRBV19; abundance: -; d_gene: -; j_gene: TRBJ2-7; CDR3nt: TGTGCCAGTAGTAGGGACCGGGGGGAGCAGTACTTC; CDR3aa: CASSRDRGEQYF
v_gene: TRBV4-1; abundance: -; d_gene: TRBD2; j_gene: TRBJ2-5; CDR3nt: TGCGCCAGCAGCCAAGAACGGGCTAGCGGCCAAGAGACCCAGTACTTC; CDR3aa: CASSQERASGQETQYF
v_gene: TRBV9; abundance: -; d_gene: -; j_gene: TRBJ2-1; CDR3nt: TGTGCCAGCAGCGTAGCAGTACAGGGAGGCGAGCAGTTCTTC; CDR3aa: CASSVAVQGGEQFF
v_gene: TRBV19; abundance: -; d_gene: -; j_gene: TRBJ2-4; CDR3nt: TGTGCCAGTAGTATAATAACGGGGGTAGCCAAAAACATTCAGTACTTC; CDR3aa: CASSIITGVAKNIQYF
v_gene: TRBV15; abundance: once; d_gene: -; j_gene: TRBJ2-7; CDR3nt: TGTGCCACCAGCAGAGATGGCCTCTCCTACGAGCAGTACTTC; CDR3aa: CATSRDGLSYEQYF